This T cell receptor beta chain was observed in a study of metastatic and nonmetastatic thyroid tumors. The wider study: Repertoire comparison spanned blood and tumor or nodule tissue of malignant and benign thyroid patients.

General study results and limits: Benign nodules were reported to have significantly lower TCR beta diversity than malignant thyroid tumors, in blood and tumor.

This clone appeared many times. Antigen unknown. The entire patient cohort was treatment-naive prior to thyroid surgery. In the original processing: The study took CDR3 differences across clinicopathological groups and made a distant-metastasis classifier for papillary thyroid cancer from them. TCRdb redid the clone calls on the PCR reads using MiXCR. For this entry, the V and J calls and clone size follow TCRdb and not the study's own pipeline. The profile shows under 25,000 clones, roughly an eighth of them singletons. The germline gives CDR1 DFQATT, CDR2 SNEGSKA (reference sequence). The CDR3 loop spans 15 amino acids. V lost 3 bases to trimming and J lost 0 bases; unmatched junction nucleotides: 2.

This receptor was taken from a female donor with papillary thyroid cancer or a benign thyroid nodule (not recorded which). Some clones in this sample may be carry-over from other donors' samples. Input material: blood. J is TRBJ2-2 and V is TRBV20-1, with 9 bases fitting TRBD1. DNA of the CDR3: TGCAGTGCTAGTCGACAGGGGGCGAACACCGGGGAGCTGTTTTTT. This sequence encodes CSASRQGANTGELFF.